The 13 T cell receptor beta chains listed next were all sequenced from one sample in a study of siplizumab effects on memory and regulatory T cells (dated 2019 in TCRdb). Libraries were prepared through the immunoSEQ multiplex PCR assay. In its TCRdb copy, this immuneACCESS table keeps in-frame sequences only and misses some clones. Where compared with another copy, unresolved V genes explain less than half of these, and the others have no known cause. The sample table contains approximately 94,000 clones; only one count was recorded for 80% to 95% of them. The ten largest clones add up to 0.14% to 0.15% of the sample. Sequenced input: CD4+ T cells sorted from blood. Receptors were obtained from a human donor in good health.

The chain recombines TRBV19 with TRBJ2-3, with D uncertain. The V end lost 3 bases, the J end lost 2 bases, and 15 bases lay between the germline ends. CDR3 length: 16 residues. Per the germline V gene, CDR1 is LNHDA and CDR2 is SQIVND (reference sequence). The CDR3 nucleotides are TGTGCCAGTAGTATCCCAAAGTGGTGGGACACAGATACGCAGTATTTT. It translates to CASSIPKWWDTDTQYF.

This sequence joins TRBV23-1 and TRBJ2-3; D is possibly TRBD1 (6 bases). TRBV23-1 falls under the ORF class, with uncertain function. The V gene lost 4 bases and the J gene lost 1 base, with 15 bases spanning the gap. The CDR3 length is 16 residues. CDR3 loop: CASSRGQGFCTDTQYF. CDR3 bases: TGCGCCAGCAGTCGGGGTCAGGGGTTTTGCACAGATACGCAGTATTTT.

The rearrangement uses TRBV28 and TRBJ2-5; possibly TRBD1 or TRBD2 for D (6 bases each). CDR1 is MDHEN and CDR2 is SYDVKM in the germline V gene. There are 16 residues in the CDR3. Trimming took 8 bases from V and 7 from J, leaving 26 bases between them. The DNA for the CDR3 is TGTGCCAGCGTTGCGTGGGGGGCCACTAAAGGTCGGACCCAGTACTTC. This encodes CASVAWGATKGRTQYF.

Here the CDR3 reads CASSFSFGTASNQPQHF. The CDR3 region has the DNA TGTGCCAGCAGTTTTAGCTTCGGGACAGCCAGCAATCAGCCCCAGCATTTT. The chain combines TRBV28 with TRBJ1-5; 7 bases align to TRBD1. CDR1 is MDHEN, CDR2 SYDVKM, per germline. After removal of 3 bases from V and 1 base from J, the junction contained 9 bases not matched to a gene. The CDR3 is 17 residues long.

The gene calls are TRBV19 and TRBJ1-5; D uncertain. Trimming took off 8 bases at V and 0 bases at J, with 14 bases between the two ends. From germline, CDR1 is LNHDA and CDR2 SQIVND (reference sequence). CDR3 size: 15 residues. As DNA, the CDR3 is TGTGCCAGTCTCCCGTGGGGATCTAGCAATCAGCCCCAGCATTTT. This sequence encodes CASLPWGSSNQPQHF. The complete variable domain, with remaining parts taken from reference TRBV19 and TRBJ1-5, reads DGGITQSPKYLFRKEGQNVTLSCEQNLNHDAMYWYRQDPGQGLRLIYYSQIVNDFQKGDIAEGYSVSREKKESFPLTVTSAQKNPTAFYLCASLPWGSSNQPQHFGDGTRLSIL.

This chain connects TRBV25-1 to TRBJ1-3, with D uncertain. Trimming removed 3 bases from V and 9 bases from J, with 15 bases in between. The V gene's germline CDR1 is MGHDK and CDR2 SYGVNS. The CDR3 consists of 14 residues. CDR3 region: CASSDPSAGSTIYF. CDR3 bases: TGTGCCAGCAGTGATCCTTCGGCGGGTAGCACCATATATTTT.

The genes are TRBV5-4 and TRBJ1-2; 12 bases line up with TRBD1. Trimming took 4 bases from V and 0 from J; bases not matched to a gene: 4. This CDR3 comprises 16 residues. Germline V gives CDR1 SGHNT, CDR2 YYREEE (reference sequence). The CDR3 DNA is TGTGCCAGCAGCGAAGGGACAGGGGGCCCTAACTATGGCTACACCTTC. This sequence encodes CASSEGTGGPNYGYTF.

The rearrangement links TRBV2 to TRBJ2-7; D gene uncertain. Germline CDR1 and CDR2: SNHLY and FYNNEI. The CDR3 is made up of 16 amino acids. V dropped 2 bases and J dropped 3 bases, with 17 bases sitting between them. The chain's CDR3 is CASSEPRNKNDYEQYF. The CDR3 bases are TGTGCCAGCAGTGAACCCAGAAATAAGAATGACTACGAGCAGTACTTC.

CDR3 region: CASSRDRANAEAFF. The DNA of the CDR3 is TGTGCCAGCAGTCGAGACAGGGCAAACGCTGAAGCTTTCTTT. The chain links TRBV6-5 to TRBJ1-1; TRBD1 matches 7 bases. Per germline, CDR1 MNHEY and CDR2 SVGAGI. This CDR3 contains 14 residues. V gave up 5 bases and J gave up 6 bases; unmatched junction bases: 9.

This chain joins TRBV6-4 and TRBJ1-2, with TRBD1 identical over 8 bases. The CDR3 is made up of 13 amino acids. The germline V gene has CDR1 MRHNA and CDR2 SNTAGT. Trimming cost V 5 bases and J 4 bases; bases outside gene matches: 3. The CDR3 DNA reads TGTGCCAGCAGTCAAACAGGGGGCTATGGCTACACCTTC. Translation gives CASSQTGGYGYTF.

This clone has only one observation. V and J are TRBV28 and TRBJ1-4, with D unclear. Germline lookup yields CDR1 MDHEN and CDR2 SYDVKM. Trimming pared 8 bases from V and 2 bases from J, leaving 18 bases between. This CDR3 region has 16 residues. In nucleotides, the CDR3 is TGTGCCAGCGGCTCGTCCGGACTAGTGACTAATGAAAAACTGTTTTTT. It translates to CASGSSGLVTNEKLFF.

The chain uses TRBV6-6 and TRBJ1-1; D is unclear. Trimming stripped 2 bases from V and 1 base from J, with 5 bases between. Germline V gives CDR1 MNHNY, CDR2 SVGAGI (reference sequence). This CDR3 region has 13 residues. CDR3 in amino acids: CASSYRSNTEAFF. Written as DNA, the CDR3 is TGTGCCAGCAGTTACAGGTCGAACACTGAAGCTTTCTTT.

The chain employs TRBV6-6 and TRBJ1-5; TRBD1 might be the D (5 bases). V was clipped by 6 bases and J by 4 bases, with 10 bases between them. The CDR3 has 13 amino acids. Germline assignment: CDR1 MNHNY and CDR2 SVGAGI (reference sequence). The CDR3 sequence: CASSDRGNQPQHF. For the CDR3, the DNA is TGTGCCAGCAGCGACAGAGGTAATCAGCCCCAGCATTTT.